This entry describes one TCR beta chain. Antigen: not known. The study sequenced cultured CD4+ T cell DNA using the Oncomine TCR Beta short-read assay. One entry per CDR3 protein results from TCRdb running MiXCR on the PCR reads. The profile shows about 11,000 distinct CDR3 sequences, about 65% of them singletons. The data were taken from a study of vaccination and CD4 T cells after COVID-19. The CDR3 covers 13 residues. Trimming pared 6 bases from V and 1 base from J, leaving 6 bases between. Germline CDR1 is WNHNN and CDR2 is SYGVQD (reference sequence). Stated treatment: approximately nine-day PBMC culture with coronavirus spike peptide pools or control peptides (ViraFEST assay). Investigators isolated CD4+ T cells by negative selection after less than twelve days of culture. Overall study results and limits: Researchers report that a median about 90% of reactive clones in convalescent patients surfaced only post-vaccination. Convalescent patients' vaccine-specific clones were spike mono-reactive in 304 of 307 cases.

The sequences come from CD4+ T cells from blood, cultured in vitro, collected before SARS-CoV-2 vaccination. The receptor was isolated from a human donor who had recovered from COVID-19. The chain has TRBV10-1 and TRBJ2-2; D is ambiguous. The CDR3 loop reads CASRPGNTGELFF. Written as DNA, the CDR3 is TGCGCCAGCAGACCGGGGAACACCGGGGAGCTGTTTTTT.